The 28 T cell receptor beta chains given below trace back to one sample, sequenced in a study of blood T cell repertoires in COVID-19 (dated by TCRdb to 2018 to 2021). The library came from the immunoSEQ multiplex PCR assay. The immuneACCESS repertoire file appears here via TCRdb, limited to in-frame rearrangements. These files lack a portion of the clones; in checked studies, under half of the deficit traces to unresolved V genes, and the cause of the others is not known. Counted in this sample were a few hundred thousand clones; 80% to 90% of them appeared once. The ten largest clonotypes hold 0.9% to 1.2% of the sample. The sample taken for sequencing was PBMCs or T cells enriched from blood (not recorded which). The receptors stem from a man in his thirties or forties who had recovered from COVID-19.

The chain employs TRBV28 and TRBJ1-1, with D tentatively TRBD1 (5 bases). V was pared by 5 bases and J by 4 bases, with 20 bases between. The germline V gene has CDR1 MDHEN and CDR2 SYDVKM. The CDR3 consists of 16 residues. CDR3 residues: CASSATGGSLGTEAFF. CDR3 in DNA: TGTGCCAGCAGTGCCACCGGGGGATCCTTGGGCACTGAAGCTTTCTTT.

In the case of this clone: Other DNA sequences in this specimen translate into the identical CDR3. The V gene is TRBV5-1, the J gene TRBJ1-1; perhaps TRBD1 as D (6 bases). The CDR3 runs to 14 residues. Germline assignment: CDR1 SGHRS and CDR2 YFSETQ. V gave up 2 bases and J gave up 5 bases, with 13 bases separating them. CDR3 nucleotide sequence: TGCGCCAGCAGCTTTCAGGGGAGAGGGACTGAAGCTTTCTTT. This sequence encodes CASSFQGRGTEAFF.

The gene calls are TRBV10-3 and TRBJ2-5; D perhaps matches TRBD2 (5 bases). This CDR3 has 13 amino acids. V lost 7 bases and J lost 2, with 11 bases in between. CDR1 is ENHRY, CDR2 SYGVKD, per germline. CDR3 region: CAINSGLQETQYF. The CDR3 DNA reads TGTGCCATCAATTCGGGGTTACAAGAGACCCAGTACTTC.

The chain recombines TRBV6-1 with TRBJ2-2, with 11 bases identical to TRBD2. The CDR3 totals 15 residues. Per the germline V gene, CDR1 is MNHNS and CDR2 is SASEGT. After removal of 2 bases from V and 10 bases from J, the junction contained 6 bases not matched to a gene. The chain's CDR3 is CASSERLAGKLELFF. The CDR3 DNA is TGTGCCAGCAGTGAACGACTAGCGGGGAAATTGGAGCTGTTTTTT.

The chain employs TRBV29-1 and TRBJ2-2; 14 bases map to TRBD2. The CDR3 is 18 amino acids. CDR1 and CDR2 from the germline V gene are SQVTM and ANQGSEA. The J segment lost 3 bases and the V segment lost 4 bases, leaving 10 bases of the junction unmatched. CDR3 sequence: CSVVQGTSGSSHTGELFF. The CDR3 nucleotides read TGCAGCGTTGTCCAAGGGACTAGCGGGAGCTCCCACACCGGGGAGCTGTTTTTT.

The CDR3 protein is CASSFGGSNSYGYTF. The CDR3 region has the DNA TGTGCCAGCAGTTTCGGGGGAAGTAATAGCTATGGCTACACCTTC. The V and J genes are TRBV27 and TRBJ1-2, with a tentative D call TRBD1 (5 bases). V was cut by 3 bases and J by 4 bases, with 15 bases left in between. Germline V gene sequence: CDR1 MNHEY, CDR2 SMNVEV (reference sequence). The CDR3 has 15 amino acids.

The count of this clone is one. This chain connects TRBV14 to TRBJ2-1; D is perhaps TRBD1 (6 bases). Looked up from germline, CDR1 is SGHDN and CDR2 is FVKESK. The CDR3 is 14 residues long. Between the trimmed V and J ends, which lost 4 bases and 7 bases, there was a span of 14 bases. CDR3 DNA: TGTGCCAGCAGCCCCCGGTTGGGGGCGAATGAGCAGTTCTTC. It codes for CASSPRLGANEQFF.

The chain carries TRBV12-3 or TRBV12-4 and TRBJ2-7, with 8 bases matching TRBD1. V was pared by 5 bases and J by 6 bases, with 6 bases of the junction left unmatched. The CDR3 has 13 residues. The chain's CDR3 is CASSRTGLGEQYF. In DNA form, the CDR3 reads TGTGCCAGCAGTAGGACAGGGCTTGGCGAGCAGTACTTC.

This clone turned up a few times. This rearrangement joins TRBV28 to TRBJ1-1; D uncertain. There are 13 residues in the CDR3. V was clipped by 9 bases and J by 4 bases, with 15 bases between them. Germline CDR1 and CDR2: MDHEN and SYDVKM. The chain's CDR3 is CARPAIRGTEAFF. DNA for the CDR3: TGTGCCAGGCCCGCGATACGGGGCACTGAAGCTTTCTTT.

This rearrangement joins TRBV24-1 to TRBJ2-1; D possibly corresponds to TRBD2 (5 bases). Germline CDR1 reads KGHDR; CDR2 reads SFDVKD. Trimming took off 6 bases at V and 3 bases at J, with 20 bases between the two ends. This CDR3 is 17 amino acids long. The CDR3 reads CATSSSGPTRGYNEQFF. The CDR3 nucleotides read TGTGCCACCAGTAGCTCCGGGCCCACCCGGGGCTACAATGAGCAGTTCTTC.

The chain uses TRBV7-9 and TRBJ2-5, with 9 positions matching TRBD2. CDR3 size: 14 residues. In germline, CDR1 is SEHNR, CDR2 FQNEAQ (reference sequence). V trimming: 5 bases; J trimming: 4 bases; junction bases outside the gene matches: 5. CDR3 sequence: CASSPSGKGETQYF. For the CDR3, the DNA is TGTGCCAGCAGCCCTAGCGGGAAAGGAGAGACCCAGTACTTC. Drawing the rest from reference TRBV7-9 and TRBJ2-5, the complete variable domain is DTGVSQNPRHKITKRGQNVTFRCDPISEHNRLYWYRQTLGQGPEFLTYFQNEAQLEKSRLLSDRFSAERPKGSFSTLEIQRTEQGDSAMYLCASSPSGKGETQYFGPGTRLLVL.

The chain recombines TRBV24-1 with TRBJ2-2, with D perhaps matching TRBD2 (5 bases). Deletions cut 3 bases from V and 8 bases from J, with 15 bases between. CDR1 and CDR2 from the germline V gene are KGHDR and SFDVKD. The CDR3 covers 15 residues. The CDR3 DNA sequence: TGTGCCACCAGTGATCGGGATTTCTTGTTGGGGGAGCTGTTTTTT. Translating gives CATSDRDFLLGELFF.

The chain links TRBV5-4 to TRBJ2-5; D might be TRBD1 (5 bases). Germline V CDR1 and CDR2: SGHNT, YYREEE (reference sequence). The CDR3 spans 14 residues. V gave up 4 bases and J gave up 4 bases, with 14 bases separating them. As DNA, the CDR3 is TGTGCCAGCAGCCCACCCCAGGGTCGAGAGACCCAGTACTTC. Amino acid sequence: CASSPPQGRETQYF.

The chain couples TRBV6-1 to TRBJ1-2; maybe TRBD1 (5 bases). With 0 bases removed from V and 7 bases from J, the gap between germline ends came to 18 bases. This CDR3 is built from 16 residues. Germline lookup yields CDR1 MNHNS and CDR2 SASEGT. The CDR3 spells CASSEAQGGPLGGYTF. Written as DNA, the CDR3 is TGTGCCAGCAGTGAAGCGCAGGGCGGCCCTCTGGGTGGCTACACCTTC.

The chain is built from TRBV28 and TRBJ2-4; D might be TRBD2 (5 bases). CDR3 length: 16 amino acids. Trimming removed 6 bases at V and 0 bases at J, with 15 bases between. Germline CDR1 reads MDHEN; CDR2 reads SYDVKM. Written as DNA, the CDR3 is TGTGCCAGCAGGCAAGGACTGTCTCTAGCCAAAAACATTCAGTACTTC. The encoded protein is CASRQGLSLAKNIQYF.

The chain employs TRBV11-2 and TRBJ1-4, with a possible D match to TRBD1 (6 bases). CDR1 and CDR2 from the germline V gene are SGHAT and FQNNGV. This CDR3 region has 15 residues. Trimming stripped 0 bases from V and 10 bases from J, with 15 bases between. CDR3 residues: CASSLEGPGVGKLFF. CDR3 DNA sequence: TGTGCCAGCAGCTTAGAGGGGCCAGGGGTCGGAAAACTGTTTTTT.

The chain has TRBV19 and TRBJ2-1; 7 bases match TRBD1. V dropped 3 bases and J dropped 5; count of bases not matched to a gene: 1. The V gene's germline CDR1 is LNHDA and CDR2 SQIVND (reference sequence). The CDR3 runs 13 residues. The CDR3 spells CASSIGTDNEQFF. In DNA, the CDR3 is TGTGCCAGTAGTATCGGGACAGACAATGAGCAGTTCTTC.

The V gene is TRBV14, the J gene TRBJ2-7, with TRBD1 matching 12 bases. The CDR3 runs to 16 residues. Looked up from germline, CDR1 is SGHDN and CDR2 is FVKESK. The J segment lost 7 bases and the V segment lost 1 base, leaving 8 bases of the junction unmatched. The CDR3 DNA sequence: TGTGCCAGCAGCCAAGGGGGACAGGGGGCCTTGAAGGAGCAGTACTTC. This encodes CASSQGGQGALKEQYF.

The V gene is TRBV28, the J gene TRBJ1-2, with a possible D match to TRBD1 (6 bases). The germline gives CDR1 MDHEN, CDR2 SYDVKM. Trimming removed 1 base at V and 8 bases at J, with 17 bases between. The length of the CDR3 is 15 residues. The CDR3 coding sequence is TGTGCCAGCAGTTTATTCTACCCACAGGGACAAGGCTACACCTTC. Translation gives CASSLFYPQGQGYTF.

The rearrangement uses TRBV3-1 (or the pseudogene TRBV3-2) and TRBJ2-5, with D tentatively TRBD1 (5 bases). From germline, CDR1 is LGHDT and CDR2 YNNKEL (reference sequence). V was clipped by 6 bases and J by 7 bases, with 9 bases between them. This CDR3 is built from 11 residues. CDR3 loop: CASSLTGTQYF. CDR3 nucleotides: TGTGCCAGCAGTCTCACAGGGACCCAGTACTTC.

The genes are TRBV10-1 and TRBJ2-5; unclear D gene. This CDR3 has 12 residues. V was shortened by 5 bases and J by 0 bases, with 4 bases between the two germline ends. From germline, CDR1 is WNHNN and CDR2 SYGVQD (reference sequence). The chain's CDR3 is CASSPNQETQYF. In DNA form, the CDR3 reads TGCGCCAGCAGTCCAAACCAAGAGACCCAGTACTTC.

The chain joins TRBV29-1 to TRBJ2-7; 8 bases match TRBD2. Germline values: CDR1 SQVTM, CDR2 ANQGSEA. The V gene end was trimmed by 4 bases and the J gene end by 3 bases; junction bases not matched to a gene: 5. The CDR3 loop spans 13 amino acids. CDR3 region: CSVAGGSLYEQYF. The CDR3, as DNA: TGCAGCGTTGCGGGGGGGTCCCTCTACGAGCAGTACTTC.

The table lists this clone with a count of one. J is TRBJ1-5 and V is TRBV18, with D possibly being TRBD1 (6 bases). Looked up from germline, CDR1 is KGHSH and CDR2 is LQKENI. The V end was cut by 2 bases, the J end by 4 bases, with 12 bases between. There are 15 residues in the CDR3. The CDR3 spells CASSPTGIGNQPQHF. The DNA for the CDR3 is TGTGCCAGCTCACCAACAGGGATTGGGAATCAGCCCCAGCATTTT.

V is TRBV7-8 and J is TRBJ2-2; 10 bases map to TRBD2. J lost 6 bases, V lost 0 bases, and 1 base had no gene match. The germline V gene encodes CDR1 SGHVS and CDR2 FQNEAQ. The CDR3 length is 15 residues. CDR3 amino acids: CASSLASGRAGELFF. In DNA, the CDR3 is TGTGCCAGCAGCTTAGCGAGCGGGAGGGCCGGGGAGCTGTTTTTT.

V gene TRBV19 combines with J gene TRBJ1-1; TRBD1 aligns across 7 bases. Trimming at V came to 4 bases and at J to 4 bases, leaving 12 bases not matched to a gene. The CDR3 length is 16 residues. The germline V gene encodes CDR1 LNHDA and CDR2 SQIVND (reference sequence). The CDR3 DNA reads TGTGCCAGTAGTAGAGGGACAGCCGGTCCTTCCACTGAAGCTTTCTTT. It codes for CASSRGTAGPSTEAFF.

About this clone: Other DNA sequences in this specimen translate into the identical CDR3. The chain recombines TRBV3-1 (or the pseudogene TRBV3-2) with TRBJ1-2; no clear D. Trimming cost V 1 base and J 8 bases, with 11 bases left between them. Per the germline V gene, CDR1 is LGHDT and CDR2 is YNNKEL (reference sequence). The CDR3 consists of 13 residues. The CDR3 DNA reads TGTGCCAGCAGCCAAGGGCTAGGCGGCGGCTACACCTTC. This sequence encodes CASSQGLGGGYTF.

The rearrangement joins TRBV11-3 to TRBJ1-1, with TRBD1 identical over 7 bases. The CDR3 loop spans 14 amino acids. The V segment lost 5 bases and the J segment 2 bases; nucleotides outside the gene matches: 5. Germline values: CDR1 SGHNT, CDR2 YENEEA. The CDR3 DNA sequence: TGTGCCAGCAGCCCGGGACAGAGAAACACTGAAGCTTTCTTT. This translates into CASSPGQRNTEAFF.

This clone came up a few times. The chain uses TRBV11-2 and TRBJ2-7; 10 bases agree with TRBD2. V lost 3 bases and J lost 2; bases outside the gene matches: 7. The CDR3 covers 16 residues. The germline V gene encodes CDR1 SGHAT and CDR2 FQNNGV. The CDR3 DNA follows: TGTGCCAGCAGCTTTTCACTAGCGGGGCCCGCCTACGAGCAGTACTTC. Its protein product is CASSFSLAGPAYEQYF.